This T cell receptor (beta chain) was retrieved from a study of blood T cell repertoires in COVID-19. About the study: Samples came from the United States, Italy and Spain, spanning acute and convalescent COVID-19.

Participants spanned ages 18 to 89 years and resided in around 25 US areas. Participants had their cohort set by participant-reported clinical history. Recovered status applied to Cohort 3 donors who had two consecutive negative PCRs. It also applied to those with clearance or with symptom resolution. V shed 3 bases, J shed 8 bases, and the junction held 4 bases outside the gene matches. The CDR3 totals 13 residues. Germline V lookup: CDR1 SGDLS, CDR2 YYNGEE. Method: immunoSEQ multiplex PCR; TCRdb's copy keeps in-frame clones and lacks some. The sample includes around 380,000 clones, over 75% of them seen just once.

J is TRBJ2-1 and V is TRBV9; TRBD1 agrees at 8 bases. The specimen sequenced was PBMCs or T cells enriched from blood (not recorded which). This clonotype originated in a man aged 25-40 years who had recovered from COVID-19. In DNA, the CDR3 is TGTGCCAGCAGCGCGGACAGGGTCCATGAGCAGTTCTTC. It is translated as CASSADRVHEQFF.